This is a list of T cell receptor beta chains from one sample in a study of OX40 agonist ivuxolimab in advanced cancers. This table comes from immunoSEQ multiplex PCR, and its TCRdb copy is limited to in-frame clones, with some not included. The table has about 52,000 clones, roughly 85% seen once. The sequencing here drew on CD4+ or CD8+ T cells sorted from blood, taken in a trial of the OX40 agonist ivuxolimab. Source of these receptors: an adult with an advanced solid tumor such as melanoma, head and neck, liver or kidney cancer. CDR3s include the opening cysteine and the closing phenylalanine or tryptophan. The order of the fields is V gene, J gene, clone size, D gene, CDR3 length, CDR3 protein. D genes are given only for firm matches. Rows give clone size only sometimes, using once, few, many, or a class for an expanded clone.

TRBV27,TRBJ1-1,NA,NA,15,CASSPWGRGNTEAFF
TRBV28,TRBJ1-5,few,NA,12,CASRGLVEPQHF
TRBV18,TRBJ2-7,NA,NA,13,CASSTEGFGEQYF
TRBV5-1,TRBJ2-7,once,NA,15,CASSLAGADSGEQYF
TRBV28,TRBJ2-7,NA,TRBD2,16,CASSGTSGGSSYEQYF
TRBV18,TRBJ2-7,NA,TRBD1,13,CASSGTDPYEQYF
TRBV28,TRBJ2-3,once,TRBD2,15,CASTPRGGLKDTQYF
TRBV5-8,TRBJ1-2,NA,NA,13,CASSLYGGRGYTF
TRBV7-6,TRBJ2-3,NA,TRBD2,17,CASSLGLAGGLTDTQYF
TRBV2,TRBJ1-2,NA,NA,13,CASQGLVNYGYTF